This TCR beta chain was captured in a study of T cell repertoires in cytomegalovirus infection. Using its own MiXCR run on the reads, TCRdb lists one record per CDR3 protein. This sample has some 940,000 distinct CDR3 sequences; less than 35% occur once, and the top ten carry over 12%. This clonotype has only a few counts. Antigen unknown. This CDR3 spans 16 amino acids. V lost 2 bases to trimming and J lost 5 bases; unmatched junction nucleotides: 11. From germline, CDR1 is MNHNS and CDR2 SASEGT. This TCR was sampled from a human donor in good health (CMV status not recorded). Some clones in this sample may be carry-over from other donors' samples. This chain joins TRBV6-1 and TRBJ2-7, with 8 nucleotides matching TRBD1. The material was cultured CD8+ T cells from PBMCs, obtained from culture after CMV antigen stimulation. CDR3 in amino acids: CASSEFRTGYLNEQYF. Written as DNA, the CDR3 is TGTGCCAGCAGTGAATTCAGGACAGGGTACCTCAACGAGCAGTACTTC.